Listed below are T cell receptor beta chains from one sample, sequenced in a study of cytomegalovirus exposure and HLA in healthy donors. TCRdb's table, derived via immunoSEQ multiplex PCR, lists solely in-frame clones and lacks some. Here the sample spans under 200,000 clones, roughly 67% being singletons. The sequencing input was PBMCs. Source of these receptors: a woman between 18 and 29 years old in good health and CMV-seropositive. The CDR3 runs from the conserved cysteine through the conserved F or W. The order of the fields is clone size, V gene, D gene, J gene, CDR3 protein, CDR3 DNA. D genes are given only for firm matches. Size values are once, few and many counts, or a class for expanded clones, and some rows have none.

clone_size: .
v_call: TRBV5-1
d_call: TRBD2
j_call: TRBJ2-5
cdr3_aa: CASSSLSGGARETQYF
cdr3_nt: TGCGCCAGCAGCTCCCTTAGCGGGGGGGCCAGGGAGACCCAGTACTTC

clone_size: few
v_call: TRBV2
d_call: TRBD1
j_call: TRBJ1-4
cdr3_aa: CASRAGTAPTNEKLFF
cdr3_nt: TGTGCCAGCAGGGCCGGGACAGCCCCAACTAATGAAAAACTGTTTTTT

clone_size: .
v_call: TRBV7-3
d_call: TRBD2
j_call: TRBJ2-7
cdr3_aa: CASSVSSGSAYEQYF
cdr3_nt: TGTGCCAGCAGCGTCTCTAGCGGGTCAGCCTACGAGCAGTACTTC

clone_size: .
v_call: TRBV9
d_call: .
j_call: TRBJ2-3
cdr3_aa: CASSVGEGIYTQYF
cdr3_nt: TGTGCCAGCAGCGTAGGAGAGGGCATATATACGCAGTATTTT

clone_size: .
v_call: TRBV18
d_call: TRBD1
j_call: TRBJ1-2
cdr3_aa: CASSPGQGRFGYGYTF
cdr3_nt: TGTGCCAGCTCACCAGGACAGGGCCGGTTCGGGTATGGCTACACCTTC

clone_size: once
v_call: TRBV19
d_call: .
j_call: TRBJ1-1
cdr3_aa: CASKQTEVNTEAFF
cdr3_nt: TGTGCCAGTAAACAGACAGAAGTGAACACTGAAGCTTTCTTT

clone_size: .
v_call: TRBV11-2
d_call: .
j_call: TRBJ2-3
cdr3_aa: CASSLGQDQLGDTQYF
cdr3_nt: TGTGCCAGCAGCTTAGGACAGGACCAACTCGGTGATACGCAGTATTTT

clone_size: .
v_call: TRBV19
d_call: TRBD2
j_call: TRBJ2-1
cdr3_aa: CASRGGVSYNEQFF
cdr3_nt: TGTGCCAGTAGGGGGGGGGTCTCCTACAATGAGCAGTTCTTC

clone_size: .
v_call: TRBV7-3
d_call: TRBD2
j_call: TRBJ2-1
cdr3_aa: CASSSGGNEQFF
cdr3_nt: TGTGCCAGCAGCTCCGGGGGGAATGAGCAGTTCTTC

clone_size: .
v_call: TRBV5-6
d_call: TRBD1
j_call: TRBJ1-4
cdr3_aa: CASSSGQGRANEKLFF
cdr3_nt: TGTGCCAGCAGCTCTGGACAGGGCAGGGCTAATGAAAAACTGTTTTTT

clone_size: .
v_call: TRBV6-7
d_call: .
j_call: TRBJ1-6
cdr3_aa: CASIQPGGGTGEDSPLHF
cdr3_nt: TGTGCCAGCATTCAACCGGGGGGGGGCACTGGGGAGGATTCACCCCTCCACTTT

clone_size: .
v_call: TRBV11-2
d_call: .
j_call: TRBJ2-5
cdr3_aa: CASSLEGAVKETQYF
cdr3_nt: TGTGCCAGCAGCTTAGAGGGGGCAGTTAAAGAGACCCAGTACTTC

clone_size: .
v_call: TRBV7-8
d_call: .
j_call: TRBJ2-1
cdr3_aa: CASSSNHGRLYNEQFF
cdr3_nt: TGTGCCAGCAGCTCCAATCATGGGAGGTTGTACAATGAGCAGTTCTTC

clone_size: few
v_call: TRBV7-2
d_call: .
j_call: TRBJ2-7
cdr3_aa: CASSSRRGSYEQYF
cdr3_nt: TGTGCCAGCAGCTCTCGTCGGGGGTCCTACGAGCAGTACTTC

clone_size: few
v_call: TRBV7-6
d_call: TRBD2
j_call: TRBJ2-2
cdr3_aa: CASSLGASGGLTTGELFF
cdr3_nt: TGTGCCAGCAGCTTGGGGGCTAGCGGGGGGCTCACCACCGGGGAGCTGTTTTTT

clone_size: .
v_call: TRBV27
d_call: .
j_call: TRBJ1-5
cdr3_aa: CASKSRGLAQPQHF
cdr3_nt: TGTGCCAGCAAGAGCAGGGGTCTTGCGCAGCCCCAGCATTTT

clone_size: .
v_call: TRBV5-1
d_call: .
j_call: TRBJ1-1
cdr3_aa: CASSIGGGVNTEAFF
cdr3_nt: TGCGCCAGCAGTATCGGCGGGGGAGTGAACACTGAAGCTTTCTTT

clone_size: .
v_call: TRBV5-1
d_call: .
j_call: TRBJ2-7
cdr3_aa: CASSFTPRGYEQYF
cdr3_nt: TGCGCCAGCAGCTTTACACCCCGGGGCTACGAGCAGTACTTC

clone_size: few
v_call: TRBV6-1
d_call: .
j_call: TRBJ1-6
cdr3_aa: CASSGYLGTPNSPLHF
cdr3_nt: TGTGCCAGCAGTGGTTACCTGGGGACACCGAATTCACCCCTCCACTTT

clone_size: .
v_call: TRBV7-2
d_call: .
j_call: TRBJ2-7
cdr3_aa: CASSSHGAGSSYEQYF
cdr3_nt: TGTGCCAGCAGCTCTCATGGGGCGGGAAGCTCCTACGAGCAGTACTTC

clone_size: few
v_call: TRBV7-2
d_call: TRBD2
j_call: TRBJ2-3
cdr3_aa: CASSPDGGLAGLFGDTQYF
cdr3_nt: TGTGCCAGCAGCCCAGATGGGGGACTAGCGGGGTTATTTGGAGATACGCAGTATTTT